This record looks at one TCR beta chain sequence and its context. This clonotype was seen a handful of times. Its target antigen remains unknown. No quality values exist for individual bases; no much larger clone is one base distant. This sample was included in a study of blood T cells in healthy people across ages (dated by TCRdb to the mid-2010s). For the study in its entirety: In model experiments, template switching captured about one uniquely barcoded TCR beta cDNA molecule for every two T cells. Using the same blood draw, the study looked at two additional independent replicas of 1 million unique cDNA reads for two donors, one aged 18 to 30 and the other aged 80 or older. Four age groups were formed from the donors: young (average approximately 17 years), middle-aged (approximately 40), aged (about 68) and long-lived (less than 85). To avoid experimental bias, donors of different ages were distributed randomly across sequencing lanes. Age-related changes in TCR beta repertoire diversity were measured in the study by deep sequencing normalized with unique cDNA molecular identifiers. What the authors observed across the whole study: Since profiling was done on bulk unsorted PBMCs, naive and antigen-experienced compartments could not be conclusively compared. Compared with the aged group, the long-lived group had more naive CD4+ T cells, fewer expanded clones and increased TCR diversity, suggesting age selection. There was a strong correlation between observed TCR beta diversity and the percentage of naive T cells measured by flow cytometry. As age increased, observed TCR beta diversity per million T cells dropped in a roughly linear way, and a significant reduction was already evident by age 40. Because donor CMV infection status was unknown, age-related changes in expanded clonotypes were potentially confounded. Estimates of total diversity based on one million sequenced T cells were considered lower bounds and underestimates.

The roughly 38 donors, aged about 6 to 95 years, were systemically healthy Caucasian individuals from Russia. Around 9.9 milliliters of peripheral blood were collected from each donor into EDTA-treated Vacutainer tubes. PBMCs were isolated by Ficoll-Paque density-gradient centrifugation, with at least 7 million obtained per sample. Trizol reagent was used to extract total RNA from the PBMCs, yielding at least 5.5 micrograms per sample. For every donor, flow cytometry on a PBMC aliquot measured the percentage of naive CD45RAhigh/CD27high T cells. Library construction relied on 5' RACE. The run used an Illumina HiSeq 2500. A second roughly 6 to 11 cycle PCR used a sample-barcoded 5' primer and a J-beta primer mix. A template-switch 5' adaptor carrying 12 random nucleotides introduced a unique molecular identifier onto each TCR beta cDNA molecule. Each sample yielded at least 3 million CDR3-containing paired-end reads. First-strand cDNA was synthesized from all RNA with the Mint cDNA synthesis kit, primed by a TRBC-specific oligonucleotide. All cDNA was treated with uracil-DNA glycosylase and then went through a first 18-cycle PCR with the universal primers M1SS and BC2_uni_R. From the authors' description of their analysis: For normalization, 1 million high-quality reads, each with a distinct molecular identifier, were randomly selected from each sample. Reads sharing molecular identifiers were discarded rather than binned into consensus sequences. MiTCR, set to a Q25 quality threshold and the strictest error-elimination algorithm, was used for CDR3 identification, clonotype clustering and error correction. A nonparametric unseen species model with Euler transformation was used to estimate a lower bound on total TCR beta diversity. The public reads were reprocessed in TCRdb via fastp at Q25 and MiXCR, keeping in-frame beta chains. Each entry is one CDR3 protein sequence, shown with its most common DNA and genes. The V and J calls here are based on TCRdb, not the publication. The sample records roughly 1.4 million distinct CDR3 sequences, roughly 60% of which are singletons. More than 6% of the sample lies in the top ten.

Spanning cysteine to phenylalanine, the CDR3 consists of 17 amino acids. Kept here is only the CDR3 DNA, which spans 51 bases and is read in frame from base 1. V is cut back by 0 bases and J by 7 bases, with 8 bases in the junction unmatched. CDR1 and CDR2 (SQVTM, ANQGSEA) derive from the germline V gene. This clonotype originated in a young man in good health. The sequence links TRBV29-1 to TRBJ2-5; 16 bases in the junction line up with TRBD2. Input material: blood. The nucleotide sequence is TGCAGCGTTGAAGATCTGGGGACTAGCGGGGGGGCCGGGACCCAGTACTTC. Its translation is CSVEDLGTSGGAGTQYF.